This T cell receptor beta chain was captured in a study of shared clonotypes between healthy human individuals. Only in-frame clones appear in the TCRdb table, and some are missing; sequencing was by immunoSEQ multiplex PCR. The table lists 2 million to 2.5 million clones, approximately 93% of them singletons. This CDR3 has 17 residues. V gave up 1 base and J gave up 5 bases; unmatched junction bases: 12. Germline CDR1 is SGHDT and CDR2 is YYEEEE. The sequenced sample consisted of naive CD4+ T cells from PBMCs. Described subset: CD45RA+ positively selected. This clonotype was obtained from a man between 18 and 29 years old in good health. Some clones in this sample may be carry-over from other donors' samples. The chain links TRBV5-6 to TRBJ2-1; 7 nucleotides line up with TRBD2. The CDR3 nucleotides read TGTGCCAGCAGCTTGTTCTCCCGCGGCCTAGCGGACAATGAGCAGTTCTTC. This encodes CASSLFSRGLADNEQFF.